These 15 T cell receptor beta chains came from one sample sequenced in a study of blood T cells in healthy people across ages. It was with a sample-barcoded 5' primer and a J-beta primer mix that a second PCR of roughly 6 to 11 cycles was run. TCRdb independently ran MiXCR on the 5' RACE reads; one entry per CDR3 protein. Of fewer than 1.5 million distinct CDR3 sequences in the sample, roughly 40% were seen once. What was sequenced was blood. The receptors come from a young woman in good health.

This chain connects TRBV6-1 to TRBJ1-4; D remains unclear. V was trimmed by 2 bases and J by 9 bases, leaving 16 bases between them. This CDR3 is 15 amino acids long. Germline CDR1 reads MNHNS; CDR2 reads SASEGT. CDR3 amino acids: CASSERQRLDKKLFF. CDR3 DNA: TGTGCCAGCAGTGAACGGCAGCGCTTGGATAAAAAACTGTTTTTT.

The CDR3 reads CASSQERGPGRTDTQYF. Here the CDR3 DNA reads TGTGCCAGCAGCCAAGAAAGGGGGCCAGGCCGCACAGATACGCAGTATTTT. The V gene is TRBV14, the J gene TRBJ2-3, with 7 bases fitting TRBD1. With 0 bases clipped from V and 1 base from J, the junction kept 7 bases outside the gene matches. Germline values: CDR1 SGHDN, CDR2 FVKESK. This CDR3 has 17 residues. Supplemented by reference TRBV14 and TRBJ2-3, the full variable domain reads EAGVTQFPSHSVIEKGQTVTLRCDPISGHDNLYWYRRVMGKEIKFLLHFVKESKQDESGMPNNRFLAERTGGTYSTLKVQPAELEDSGVYFCASSQERGPGRTDTQYFGPGTRLTVL.

The chain is built from TRBV5-6 and TRBJ2-2; tentative D call: TRBD1 (5 bases). V was clipped by 4 bases and J by 3 bases, with 10 bases between them. The CDR3 covers 14 residues. Per the germline V gene, CDR1 is SGHDT and CDR2 is YYEEEE. DNA for the CDR3: TGTGCCAGCAGCCCTTTAGGGGACACCGGGGAGCTGTTTTTT. This translates into CASSPLGDTGELFF.

A few counts support this clonotype. The CDR3 DNA reads TGTGCCAGCAGCTTAGGGGACAGGGTCGCTGAAGCTTTCTTT. Amino acids: CASSLGDRVAEAFF. The rearrangement uses TRBV7-9 and TRBJ1-1, with 9 bases aligning to TRBD1. V gave up 1 base and J gave up 6 bases; unmatched junction bases: 3. The CDR3 covers 14 residues. Germline V CDR1 and CDR2: SEHNR, FQNEAQ (reference sequence).

This sequence joins TRBV6-5 and TRBJ2-7; a possible D gene is TRBD1 (7 bases). Per the germline V gene, CDR1 is MNHEY and CDR2 is SVGAGI. Trimming cost V 0 bases and J 2 bases, with 17 bases left between them. This CDR3 is built from 17 residues. Here the CDR3 DNA reads TGTGCCAGCAGTTACTCGGCAGTCGCCAGGGGGGCCTACGAGCAGTACTTC. Its translation is CASSYSAVARGAYEQYF.

A few counts support this clonotype. The gene calls are TRBV27 and TRBJ2-7; D tentatively reads TRBD1 or TRBD2 (6 bases each). CDR1 is MNHEY and CDR2 is SMNVEV in the germline V gene (reference sequence). This CDR3 spans 15 amino acids. Trimming shortened V by 6 bases and J by 1 base, and 16 bases separated the two germline ends. CDR3 bases: TGTGCCAGCAGCCCGGGGGCGGTTGGGTCCTACGAGCAGTACTTC. Translated: CASSPGAVGSYEQYF.

V and J are TRBV20-1 and TRBJ2-1; D ambiguous. The CDR3 covers 11 residues. V lost 6 bases to trimming and J lost 6 bases, with 9 bases between them. Germline CDR1 and CDR2: DFQATT and SNEGSKA (reference sequence). DNA of the CDR3: TGCAGTGCCCCCGGAAGCAATGAGCAGTTCTTC. Residues: CSAPGSNEQFF.

The table lists this clonotype with a few counts. The chain uses TRBV20-1 and TRBJ1-1; maybe TRBD1 (5 bases). The germline CDR1 and CDR2 sequences are DFQATT and SNEGSKA (reference sequence). V lost 0 bases to trimming and J lost 2 bases, with 10 bases between them. The length of the CDR3 is 14 residues. The CDR3 nucleotides read TGCAGTGCTAGAGATCGTAGGGGAAACACTGAAGCTTTCTTT. Protein: CSARDRRGNTEAFF.

The gene calls are TRBV7-2 and TRBJ2-7; D possibly corresponds to TRBD1 (5 bases). There are 13 residues in the CDR3. The V and J ends lost 7 bases and 7 bases respectively, with 17 bases between them. Germline-derived CDR1 and CDR2 are SGHTA and FQGNSA. The CDR3 is CASTQGGYNEQYF. The DNA of the CDR3 is TGTGCCAGCACCCAGGGCGGCTACAATGAGCAGTACTTC.

The chain joins TRBV5-1 to TRBJ2-3; D is undetermined. The germline V and J ends were trimmed by 1 base and 0 bases, with 15 bases remaining between them. Germline V gene sequence: CDR1 SGHRS, CDR2 YFSETQ. The CDR3 runs to 17 residues. The CDR3 region has the DNA TGCGCCAGCAGCTTGCCCGGTGCCTCAAGCAGCACAGATACGCAGTATTTT. Translating it yields CASSLPGASSSTDTQYF.

The V call is TRBV20-1, the J call TRBJ2-4, with a weak D call TRBD1 (5 bases). The CDR3 extends over 15 amino acids. Between the trimmed V and J ends, which lost 0 bases and 0 bases, there was a span of 9 bases. Germline assignment: CDR1 DFQATT and CDR2 SNEGSKA (reference sequence). CDR3 in amino acids: CSAREQAVAKNIQYF. DNA of the CDR3: TGCAGTGCTAGAGAACAGGCGGTAGCCAAAAACATTCAGTACTTC.

The chain joins TRBV20-1 to TRBJ2-1; 8 bases map to TRBD2. Trimming at V came to 5 bases and at J to 4 bases, leaving 4 bases not matched to a gene. The CDR3 extends over 13 amino acids. The germline CDR1 and CDR2 sequences are DFQATT and SNEGSKA (reference sequence). The CDR3 loop is CSAAAGEYNEQFF. The CDR3 nucleotides read TGCAGTGCTGCAGCGGGAGAGTACAATGAGCAGTTCTTC.

The chain uses TRBV12-3 or TRBV12-4 and TRBJ1-1; D perhaps matches TRBD1 (5 bases). Between the trimmed V and J ends, which lost 7 bases and 6 bases, there was a span of 24 bases. This CDR3 is built from 16 residues. The CDR3 here is CASTIGGWGGSSEAFF. DNA of the CDR3: TGTGCCAGCACTATAGGAGGTTGGGGCGGCTCCTCTGAAGCTTTCTTT.

The chain couples TRBV21-1 to TRBJ2-5; TRBD1, as called in the table, went unchecked against the DNA. The J call may be wrong; the DNA end is better matched by TRBJ2-7. TRBV21-1 is described as a pseudogene. CDR3 length equals 16 residues. CDR3 region: CASSIPGEEVWSEQYF. CDR3 DNA: TGTGCCAGCAGCATCCCAGGAGAGGAAGTCTGGAGCGAGCAGTACTTC.

The chain joins TRBV11-2 to TRBJ2-3, with unresolved D. V gave up 4 bases and J gave up 5 bases, with 7 bases separating them. Germline loops: CDR1 SGHAT, CDR2 FQNNGV. The CDR3 contains 12 residues. CDR3 in amino acids: CASSWARDTQYF. The CDR3 DNA sequence: TGTGCCAGCAGCTGGGCGAGAGATACGCAGTATTTT.